The 3 T cell receptor beta chains in this list originate from one sample, sequenced in a study of blood T cell repertoires in COVID-19. Measured with immunoSEQ multiplex PCR; TCRdb has only the in-frame clones, and not every one. The sample includes fewer than 200,000 clones, more than 65% of them seen just once. The sequencing input was peripheral blood. The receptors derive from a man aged 65 to 79 with active or convalescent COVID-19.

V and J are TRBV28 and TRBJ2-7; TRBD1 matches at 9 bases. This CDR3 has 18 residues. CDR1 MDHEN and CDR2 SYDVKM come from the germline V gene. V shed 3 bases and J 0 bases; nucleotides not matched to a gene: 12. This CDR3 is CASSFPGQGTSYSYEQYF. The CDR3 DNA is TGTGCCAGCAGTTTCCCGGGACAGGGAACATCCTACTCCTACGAGCAGTACTTC.

The rearrangement links TRBV11-2 to TRBJ2-2, with 12 bases that match TRBD1. Per the germline V gene, CDR1 is SGHAT and CDR2 is FQNNGV. CDR3 length: 17 amino acids. Trimming cost V 0 bases and J 3 bases; bases outside gene matches: 2. CDR3 in amino acids: CASSLEWDRGHTGELFF. The CDR3 DNA is TGTGCCAGCAGCTTAGAATGGGACAGGGGGCACACCGGGGAGCTGTTTTTT.

This sequence joins TRBV5-1 and TRBJ2-7; maybe TRBD1 (5 bases). This CDR3 contains 13 residues. Germline V gives CDR1 SGHRS, CDR2 YFSETQ. Trimming removed 0 bases at V and 4 bases at J, with 8 bases between. CDR3 amino acids: CASSLGSGYEQYF. CDR3 nucleotide sequence: TGCGCCAGCAGCTTGGGCTCAGGGTACGAGCAGTACTTC.